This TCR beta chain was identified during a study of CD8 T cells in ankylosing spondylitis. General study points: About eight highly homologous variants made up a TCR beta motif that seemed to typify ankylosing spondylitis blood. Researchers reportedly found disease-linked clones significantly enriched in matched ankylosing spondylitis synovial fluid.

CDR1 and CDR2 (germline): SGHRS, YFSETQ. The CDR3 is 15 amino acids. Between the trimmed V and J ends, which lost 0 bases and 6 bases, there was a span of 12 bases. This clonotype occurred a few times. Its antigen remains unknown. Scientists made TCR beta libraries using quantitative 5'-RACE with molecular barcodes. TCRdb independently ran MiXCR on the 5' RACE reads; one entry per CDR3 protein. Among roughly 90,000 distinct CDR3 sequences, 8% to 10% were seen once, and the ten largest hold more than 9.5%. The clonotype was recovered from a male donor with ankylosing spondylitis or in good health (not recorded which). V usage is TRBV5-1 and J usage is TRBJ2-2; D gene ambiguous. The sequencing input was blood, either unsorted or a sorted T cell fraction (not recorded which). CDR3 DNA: TGCGCCAGCAGCTTGGGGCCGGAAGGGTCCGGGGAGCTGTTTTTT. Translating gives CASSLGPEGSGELFF.